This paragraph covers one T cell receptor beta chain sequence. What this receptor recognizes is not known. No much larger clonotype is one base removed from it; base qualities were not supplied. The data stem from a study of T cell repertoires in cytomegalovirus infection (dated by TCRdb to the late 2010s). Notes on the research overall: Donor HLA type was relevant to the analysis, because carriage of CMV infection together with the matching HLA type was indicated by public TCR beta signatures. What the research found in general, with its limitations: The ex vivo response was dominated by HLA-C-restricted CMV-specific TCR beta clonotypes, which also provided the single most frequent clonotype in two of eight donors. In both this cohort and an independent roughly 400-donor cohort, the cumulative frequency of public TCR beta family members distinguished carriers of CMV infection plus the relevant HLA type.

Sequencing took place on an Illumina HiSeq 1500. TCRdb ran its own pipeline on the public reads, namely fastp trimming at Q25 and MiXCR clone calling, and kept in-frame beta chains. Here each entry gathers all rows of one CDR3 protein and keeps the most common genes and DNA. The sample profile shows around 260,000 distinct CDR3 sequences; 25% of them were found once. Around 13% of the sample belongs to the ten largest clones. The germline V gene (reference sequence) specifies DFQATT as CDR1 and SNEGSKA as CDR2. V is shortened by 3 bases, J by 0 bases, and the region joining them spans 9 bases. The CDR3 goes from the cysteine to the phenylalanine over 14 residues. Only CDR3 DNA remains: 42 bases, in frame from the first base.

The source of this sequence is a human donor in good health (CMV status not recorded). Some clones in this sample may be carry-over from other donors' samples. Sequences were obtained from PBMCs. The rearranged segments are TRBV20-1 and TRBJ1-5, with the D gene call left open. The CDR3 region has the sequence CSASSGYSNQPQHF. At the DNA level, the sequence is TGCAGTGCTAGCAGTGGATATAGCAATCAGCCCCAGCATTTT.